This T cell receptor (beta chain) is from a study of cytotoxic CD8 clonotypes in ibrutinib-treated CLL. The V and J ends lost 0 bases and 5 bases respectively, with 13 bases between them. CDR1 and CDR2 from the germline V gene are LGHNA and YSLEER. The CDR3 spans 15 residues. The data were produced by immunoSEQ multiplex PCR, yet TCRdb's version contains in-frame clones alone and is incomplete. The sample contains 50,000 to 70,000 clones, nearly 55% of which appear only once. Sample: PBMCs, taken at disease progression, from a patient treated with ibrutinib. V usage is TRBV4-3 and J usage is TRBJ2-5; unclear D gene. This clonotype was obtained from a human donor with chronic lymphocytic leukemia. The CDR3 here is CASSQEQTHLETQYF. Written as DNA, the CDR3 is TGCGCCAGCAGCCAAGAACAGACCCACCTCGAGACCCAGTACTTC.